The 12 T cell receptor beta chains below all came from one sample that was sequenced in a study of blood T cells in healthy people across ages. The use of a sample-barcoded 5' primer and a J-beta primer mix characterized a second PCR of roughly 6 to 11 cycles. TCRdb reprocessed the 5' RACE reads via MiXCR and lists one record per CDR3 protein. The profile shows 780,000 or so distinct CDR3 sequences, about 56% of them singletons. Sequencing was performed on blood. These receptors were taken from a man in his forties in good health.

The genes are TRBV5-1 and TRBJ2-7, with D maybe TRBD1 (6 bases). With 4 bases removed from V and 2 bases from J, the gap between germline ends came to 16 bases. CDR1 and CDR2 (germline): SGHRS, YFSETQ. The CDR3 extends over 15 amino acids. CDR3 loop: CASSNVRDTTYEQYF. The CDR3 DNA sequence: TGCGCCAGCAGCAACGTCCGGGACACGACCTACGAGCAGTACTTC.

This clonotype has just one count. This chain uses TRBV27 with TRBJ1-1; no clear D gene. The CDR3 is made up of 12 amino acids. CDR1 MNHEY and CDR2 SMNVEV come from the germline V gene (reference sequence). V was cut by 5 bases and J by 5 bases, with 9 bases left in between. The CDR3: CASSDPYTEAFF. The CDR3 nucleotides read TGTGCCAGCAGTGACCCGTATACTGAAGCTTTCTTT.

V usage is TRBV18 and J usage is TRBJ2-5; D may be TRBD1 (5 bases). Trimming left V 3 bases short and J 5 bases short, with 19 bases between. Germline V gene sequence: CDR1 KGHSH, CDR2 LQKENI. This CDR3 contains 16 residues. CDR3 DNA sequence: TGTGCCAGCTCACCCCTGGCAGGGCGTAATGAGGAGACCCAGTACTTC. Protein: CASSPLAGRNEETQYF.

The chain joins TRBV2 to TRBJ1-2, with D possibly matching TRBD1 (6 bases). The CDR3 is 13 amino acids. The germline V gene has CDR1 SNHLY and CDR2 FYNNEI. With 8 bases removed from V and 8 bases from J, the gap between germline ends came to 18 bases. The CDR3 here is CASPTSRGHGYTF. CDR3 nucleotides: TGTGCCAGCCCCACATCGAGGGGACACGGCTACACCTTC.

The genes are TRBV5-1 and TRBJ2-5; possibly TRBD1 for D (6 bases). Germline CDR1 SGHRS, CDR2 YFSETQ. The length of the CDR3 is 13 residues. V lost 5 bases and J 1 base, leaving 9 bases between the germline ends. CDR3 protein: CASRWTAQETQYF. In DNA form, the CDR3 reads TGCGCCAGCAGGTGGACAGCCCAAGAGACCCAGTACTTC.

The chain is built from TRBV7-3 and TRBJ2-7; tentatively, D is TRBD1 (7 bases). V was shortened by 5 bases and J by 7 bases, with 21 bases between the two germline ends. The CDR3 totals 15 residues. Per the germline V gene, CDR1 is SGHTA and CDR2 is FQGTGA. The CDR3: CASSPRTGHAGEQYF. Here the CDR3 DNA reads TGTGCCAGCAGCCCCCGGACAGGCCACGCGGGAGAGCAGTACTTC.

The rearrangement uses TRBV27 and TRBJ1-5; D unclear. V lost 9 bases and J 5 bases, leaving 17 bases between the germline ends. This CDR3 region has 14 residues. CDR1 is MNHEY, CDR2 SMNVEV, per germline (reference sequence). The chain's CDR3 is CASEIPGVDQPQHF. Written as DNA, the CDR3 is TGTGCCAGTGAAATCCCCGGTGTCGATCAGCCCCAGCATTTT.

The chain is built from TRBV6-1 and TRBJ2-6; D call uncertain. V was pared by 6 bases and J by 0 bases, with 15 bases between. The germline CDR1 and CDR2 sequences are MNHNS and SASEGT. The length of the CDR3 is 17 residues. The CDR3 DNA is TGTGCCAGCAGCCGCCGGACGGTCCCCTCTGGGGCCAACGTCCTGACTTTC. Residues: CASSRRTVPSGANVLTF.

This chain's CDR3 is CASSFSIAGGTDTQYF. The CDR3 region has the DNA TGCGCCAGCAGCTTCTCAATAGCGGGGGGCACAGATACGCAGTATTTT. V is TRBV5-1 and J is TRBJ2-3, with 9 bases aligning to TRBD2. Germline assignment: CDR1 SGHRS and CDR2 YFSETQ. The V and J ends lost 2 bases and 1 base, in that order; junction bases with no gene match: 5. This CDR3 spans 16 amino acids.

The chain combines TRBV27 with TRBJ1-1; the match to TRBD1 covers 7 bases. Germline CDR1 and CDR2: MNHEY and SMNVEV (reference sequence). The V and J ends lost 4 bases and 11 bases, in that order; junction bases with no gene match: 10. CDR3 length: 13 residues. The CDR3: CASSSRDSFRAFF. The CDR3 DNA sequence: TGTGCCAGCAGTTCCCGGGACAGTTTTCGGGCTTTCTTT.

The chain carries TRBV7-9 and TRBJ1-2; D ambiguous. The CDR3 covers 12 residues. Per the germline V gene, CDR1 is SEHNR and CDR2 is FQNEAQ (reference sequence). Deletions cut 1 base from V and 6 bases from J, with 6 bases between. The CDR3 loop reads CASSLERNGYTF. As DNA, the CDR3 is TGTGCCAGCAGCTTAGAACGGAATGGCTACACCTTC.

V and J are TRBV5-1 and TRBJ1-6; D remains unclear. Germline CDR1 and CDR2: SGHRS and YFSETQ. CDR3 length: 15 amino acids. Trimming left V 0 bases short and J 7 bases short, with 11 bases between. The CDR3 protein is CASSLDTRANSPLHF. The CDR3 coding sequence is TGCGCCAGCAGCTTGGATACAAGAGCCAATTCACCCCTCCACTTT.